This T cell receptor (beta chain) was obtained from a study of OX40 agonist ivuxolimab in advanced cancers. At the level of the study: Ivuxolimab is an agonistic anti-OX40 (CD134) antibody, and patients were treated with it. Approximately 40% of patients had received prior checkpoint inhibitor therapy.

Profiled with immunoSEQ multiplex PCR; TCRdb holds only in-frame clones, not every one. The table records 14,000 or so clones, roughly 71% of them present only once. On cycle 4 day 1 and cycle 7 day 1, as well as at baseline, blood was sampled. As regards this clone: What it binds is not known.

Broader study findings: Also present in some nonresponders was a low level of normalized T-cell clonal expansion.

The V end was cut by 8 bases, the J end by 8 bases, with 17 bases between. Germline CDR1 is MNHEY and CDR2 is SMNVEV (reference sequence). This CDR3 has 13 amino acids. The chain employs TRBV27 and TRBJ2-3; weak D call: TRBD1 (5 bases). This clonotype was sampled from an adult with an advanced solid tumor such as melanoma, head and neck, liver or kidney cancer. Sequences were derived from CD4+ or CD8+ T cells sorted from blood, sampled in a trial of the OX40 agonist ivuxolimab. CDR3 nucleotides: TGTGCCAGCGGTCCAGGGCCTTCGGGTACGCAGTATTTT. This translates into CASGPGPSGTQYF.